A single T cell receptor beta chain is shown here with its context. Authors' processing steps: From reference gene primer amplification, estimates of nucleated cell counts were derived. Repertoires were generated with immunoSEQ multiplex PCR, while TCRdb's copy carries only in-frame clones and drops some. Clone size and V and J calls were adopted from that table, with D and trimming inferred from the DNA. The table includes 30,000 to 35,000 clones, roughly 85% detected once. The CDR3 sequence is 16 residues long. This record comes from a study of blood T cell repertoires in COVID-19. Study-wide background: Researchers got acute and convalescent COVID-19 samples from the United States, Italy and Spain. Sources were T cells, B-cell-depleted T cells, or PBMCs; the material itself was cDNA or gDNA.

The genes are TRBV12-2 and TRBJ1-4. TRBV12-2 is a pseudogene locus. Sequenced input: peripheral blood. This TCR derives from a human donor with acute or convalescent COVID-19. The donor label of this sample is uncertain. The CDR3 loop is CASRFLAGEENEKLFF. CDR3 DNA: TGTGCAAGTCGTTTCCTTGCCGGGGAAGAAAATGAAAAACTGTTTTTT.